This record concerns one T cell receptor beta chain sequence. What it binds is not known. Germline CDR1 is LNHDA and CDR2 is SQIVND (reference sequence). The CDR3 spans 16 residues. Germline trimming cut 1 base from V and 5 bases from J; bases unmatched to any gene: 1. Authors' processing steps: With immunoSEQ giving junction-only sequences and no quality scores, filtering differed. Using immunoSEQ multiplex PCR, the repertoire was profiled, and TCRdb retains in-frame clones only, with some absent. That table is the source of V, J and clone size, and D and trimming were worked out from the DNA. The sample holds more than 2 million clones, approximately 94% seen once. This record belongs to a study of shared clonotypes between healthy human individuals. Study-wide points: A handful of donors showed sharing of approximately 4.7% of naive CD4 clonotypes. Non-shared clonotypes were found to have lower generation probabilities than the clonotypes that were shared by all four of the sorted-subset donors.

Source material: naive CD4+ T cells sorted from blood. Subset: CD45RA+ positively selected. The TCR sequence derives from a man between 18 and 29 years old in good health. The chain combines TRBV19 with TRBJ2-1, with 14 bases that match TRBD2. The CDR3 bases are TGTGCCAGTAGTATAGTGGGACTAGCGGGAGACAATGAGCAGTTCTTC. Residues: CASSIVGLAGDNEQFF.